This T cell receptor beta chain stems from a study of technical replicates of blood from several donors. The CDR3 sequence is 14 residues long. With V trimmed by 3 bases and J by 8 bases, 8 bases remained unmatched. Looked up from germline, CDR1 is MDHEN and CDR2 is SYDVKM. Only in-frame clones appear in the TCRdb table, and some are missing; sequencing was by immunoSEQ multiplex PCR. Found here are 82,000 or so clones, over 95% of them singletons; the top ten hold 0.37%. Material: T cells isolated from PBMCs. The clonotype originates from a human donor in good health. The chain combines TRBV28 with TRBJ1-2; 8 nucleotides align to TRBD1. Here the CDR3 reads CASSFGRGLNGYTF. CDR3 DNA sequence: TGTGCCAGCAGTTTTGGCAGGGGGCTGAACGGCTACACCTTC.